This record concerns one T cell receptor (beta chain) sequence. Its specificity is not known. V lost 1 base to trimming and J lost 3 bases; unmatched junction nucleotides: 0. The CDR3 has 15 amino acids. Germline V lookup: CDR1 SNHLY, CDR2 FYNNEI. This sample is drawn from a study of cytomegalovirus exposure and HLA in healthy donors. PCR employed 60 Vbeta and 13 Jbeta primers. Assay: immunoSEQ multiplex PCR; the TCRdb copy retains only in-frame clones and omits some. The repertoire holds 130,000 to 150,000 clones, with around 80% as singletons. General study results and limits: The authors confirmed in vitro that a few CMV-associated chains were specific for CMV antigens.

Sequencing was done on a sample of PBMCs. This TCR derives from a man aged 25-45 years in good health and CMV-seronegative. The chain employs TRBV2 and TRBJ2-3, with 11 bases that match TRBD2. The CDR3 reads CASSEGLAGTDTQYF. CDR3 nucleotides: TGTGCCAGCAGTGAAGGACTAGCGGGAACAGATACGCAGTATTTT.